These 29 T cell receptor beta chains share one sample of origin, sequenced in a study of T cells in Graves' hyperthyroidism and ophthalmopathy (dated by TCRdb to between 2018 and 2020). Receptor libraries were prepared by multiplex PCR. The sequencing machine was an Illumina HiSeq 2000. TCR beta CDR3 regions were amplified from RNA transcripts. The first round of RT-PCR for the TCR CDR3 was performed with the HTBI primer set and the Qiagen OneStep RT-PCR kit. TCRdb ran its own pipeline on the public reads, namely fastp trimming at Q25 and MiXCR clone calling, and kept in-frame beta chains. Each CDR3 protein appears once, grouped with its most common genes and DNA. This sample is represented by around 390,000 distinct CDR3 sequences; around 13% of them were singletons. The top ten clones comprise roughly a fifth of the sample. Specimen: blood. The receptors were sampled from a woman in her 30s with Graves' ophthalmopathy.

The chain couples TRBV28 to TRBJ1-2; 8 nucleotides agree with TRBD1. V lost 3 bases and J lost 6; bases outside the gene matches: 18. Looked up from germline, CDR1 is MDHEN and CDR2 is SYDVKM. The CDR3 runs 18 residues. For the CDR3, the DNA is TGTGCCAGCAGTTTCCGGAATACAGGGGGGGGCGGACAGGATGGCTACACCTTC. It yields the protein CASSFRNTGGGGQDGYTF.

This clonotype was found many times. The rearrangement links TRBV3-1 to TRBJ2-3, with 8 bases that match TRBD2. Germline assignment: CDR1 LGHDT and CDR2 YNNKEL (reference sequence). V lost 3 bases and J lost 2; bases outside the gene matches: 22. CDR3 size: 21 residues. The CDR3 DNA reads TGTGCCAGCAGCCAGTTTCTAATGGCGGGGGGTAATTTGGGCCACACAGATACGCAGTATTTT. Translating it yields CASSQFLMAGGNLGHTDTQYF.

Notes on this clonotype: Given a much more abundant clone one base away, this may be a read error. V gene TRBV12-3 or TRBV12-4 combines with J gene TRBJ2-3; the match to TRBD1 covers 9 bases. The CDR3 length is 17 residues. The CDR3 reads CASRSKPGTGTTDTRYF. The CDR3 coding sequence is TGTGCCAGCAGATCAAAACCCGGGACAGGGACGACAGATACGCGGTATTTT.

There are many counts of this clonotype. The CDR3 loop is CSAEQGSGSAFF. The CDR3 DNA sequence: TGCAGTGCTGAACAGGGTTCAGGGTCAGCTTTCTTT. The chain recombines TRBV20-1 with TRBJ1-1; the D gene is possibly TRBD1 (6 bases). Germline V CDR1 and CDR2: DFQATT, SNEGSKA (reference sequence). There are 12 residues in the CDR3. Trimming removed 5 bases at V and 10 bases at J, with 17 bases between.

This clonotype was seen at least ten times. The V gene is TRBV10-3, the J gene TRBJ2-1; no reliable D call. V dropped 1 base and J dropped 5 bases, with 9 bases sitting between them. The CDR3 is made up of 14 amino acids. Per the germline V gene, CDR1 is ENHRY and CDR2 is SYGVKD. The CDR3 here is CAISEWEGNNEQFF. The CDR3 DNA follows: TGTGCCATCAGTGAGTGGGAAGGGAACAATGAGCAGTTCTTC.

The chain joins TRBV3-1 to TRBJ2-1; D is unclear. From germline, CDR1 is LGHDT and CDR2 YNNKEL (reference sequence). The CDR3 covers 13 residues. V was trimmed by 1 base and J by 5 bases, leaving 6 bases between them. The CDR3 region is CASSQVGDNEQFF. For the CDR3, the DNA is TGTGCCAGCAGCCAAGTCGGCGACAATGAGCAGTTCTTC.

To note about this clonotype: Since no conserved phenylalanine or tryptophan closes the CDR3, a read error is the likely cause. This chain links TRBV29-1 with TRBJ2-1, with TRBD2 matching over 9 bases. The length of the CDR3 is 14 residues. Trimming took 1 base from V and 7 from J; bases not matched to a gene: 5. The germline CDR1 and CDR2 sequences are SQVTM and ANQGSEA. The CDR3 sequence: CSVEGSGGMNEQFL. The CDR3 bases are TGCAGCGTTGAAGGGAGCGGGGGGATGAATGAGCAGTTCCTC.

In its sample, this clonotype was seen many times. The chain is built from TRBV13 and TRBJ2-1; the D gene is possibly TRBD2 (6 bases). Germline lookup yields CDR1 PRHDT and CDR2 FYEKMQ (reference sequence). V was clipped by 5 bases and J by 5 bases, with 19 bases between them. The CDR3 has 16 residues. The CDR3: CASSLERDCNNNEQFF. The CDR3 DNA sequence: TGTGCCAGCAGCCTAGAGAGGGACTGCAACAACAATGAGCAGTTCTTC.

This clonotype appeared many times. The V call is TRBV10-3, the J call TRBJ2-7; 10 bases are a match to TRBD1. The J segment lost 6 bases and the V segment lost 10 bases, leaving 9 bases of the junction unmatched. Germline V lookup: CDR1 ENHRY, CDR2 SYGVKD. The CDR3 loop spans 13 amino acids. This chain's CDR3 is CATRQGAEGEQYF. In nucleotides, the CDR3 is TGTGCCACTCGACAGGGGGCGGAAGGCGAGCAGTACTTC.

V is TRBV12-3 or TRBV12-4 and J is TRBJ1-1; 7 bases agree with TRBD1. The CDR3 has 13 amino acids. V dropped 5 bases and J dropped 7; count of bases not matched to a gene: 7. The chain's CDR3 is CASSLETGSEAFF. The DNA of the CDR3 is TGTGCCAGCAGTCTGGAGACAGGGAGTGAAGCTTTCTTT.

The gene calls are TRBV20-1 and TRBJ2-3, with TRBD2 identical over 10 bases. The CDR3 totals 15 residues. Germline V gene data show CDR1 as DFQATT and CDR2 as SNEGSKA (reference sequence). With V trimmed by 0 bases and J by 9 bases, 9 bases remained unmatched. The CDR3, as DNA: TGCAGTGCTAGAGATACAAGCGGGGGGGCGGTCACGCAGTATTTT. Translating it yields CSARDTSGGAVTQYF.

Remarks on this clonotype: The conserved final phenylalanine or tryptophan is absent from the CDR3, which likely points to a read error. The chain carries TRBV20-1 and TRBJ2-7, with 11 bases matching TRBD2. Per germline, CDR1 DFQATT and CDR2 SNEGSKA (reference sequence). The J segment lost 2 bases and the V segment lost 0 bases, leaving 9 bases of the junction unmatched. CDR3 length equals 17 residues. The DNA for the CDR3 is TGCAGTGCTAGAGATGAGCTAGCGGGGGGCCACCCCTACGAGCAGTACCTC. Translated, it gives CSARDELAGGHPYEQYL.

This clonotype was picked up one time. The J gene is TRBJ2-1, the V gene TRBV7-9, with D maybe TRBD2 (7 bases). CDR1 SEHNR and CDR2 FQNEAQ come from the germline V gene (reference sequence). Trimming shortened V by 5 bases and J by 7 bases, and 15 bases separated the two germline ends. CDR3 length: 14 residues. Here the CDR3 DNA reads TGTGCCAGCAGCCTGGAGGCGGGGGCTAATGAGCAGTTCTTC. Protein sequence: CASSLEAGANEQFF.

This clonotype was observed a single time. V gene TRBV6-1 combines with J gene TRBJ2-1; 10 nucleotides align to TRBD2. The germline CDR1 and CDR2 sequences are MNHNS and SASEGT. With V trimmed by 6 bases and J by 4 bases, 18 bases remained unmatched. This CDR3 has 19 residues. The CDR3 DNA follows: TGTGCCAGCAGGACCCTCCGAGGGGCTAGCGGGGGCCAATACAATGAGCAGTTCTTC. It is translated as CASRTLRGASGGQYNEQFF.

This clonotype was picked up one time. This chain joins TRBV2 and TRBJ1-2; D is uncertain. The V end was cut by 10 bases, the J end by 2 bases, with 20 bases between. This CDR3 is built from 15 residues. CDR1 and CDR2 from the germline V gene are SNHLY and FYNNEI. CDR3 in amino acids: CATPSSTLGNYGYTF. The CDR3 nucleotides are TGTGCCACTCCCTCATCGACACTCGGCAACTATGGCTACACCTTC.

V gene TRBV6-5 combines with J gene TRBJ2-5; 10 bases are shared with TRBD2. J gave up 5 bases and V 10 bases, and 7 bases lay outside the gene matches. CDR3 length: 13 amino acids. Looked up from germline, CDR1 is MNHEY and CDR2 is SVGAGI. Here the CDR3 reads CATRLAGAETQYF. CDR3 nucleotide sequence: TGTGCCACCCGACTAGCGGGCGCGGAGACCCAGTACTTC.

Ten or more counts support this clonotype. J is TRBJ2-5 and V is TRBV11-2, with TRBD2 identical over 8 bases. The trim removed 6 bases at V and 2 bases at J, leaving 11 bases unmatched. Germline V lookup: CDR1 SGHAT, CDR2 FQNNGV. CDR3 size: 16 residues. CDR3 sequence: CASRRGATSIQETQYF. As DNA, the CDR3 is TGTGCCAGCAGGCGGGGGGCCACGTCCATACAAGAGACCCAGTACTTC.

Many counts were recorded for this clonotype. The chain carries TRBV6-1 and TRBJ1-2; D is unclear. The V gene's germline CDR1 is MNHNS and CDR2 SASEGT. The V end was cut by 5 bases, the J end by 3 bases, with 16 bases between. The CDR3 extends over 15 amino acids. The CDR3 region is CASSTGLGSYYGYTF. As DNA, the CDR3 is TGTGCCAGCAGTACCGGACTCGGCTCCTACTATGGCTACACCTTC.

This clonotype was detected ten times or more. The rearrangement joins TRBV6-1 to TRBJ1-2; TRBD1 matches 9 bases. The ends lost 6 bases at V and 5 bases at J; junction bases unmatched: 7. The CDR3 runs 14 residues. CDR1 is MNHNS, CDR2 SASEGT, per germline. The CDR3 here is CASRARQGGYGYTF. CDR3 bases: TGTGCCAGCAGAGCCCGACAGGGGGGATATGGCTACACCTTC.

The chain recombines TRBV20-1 with TRBJ2-4, with D perhaps TRBD1 (5 bases). CDR3 length: 18 residues. The V end was cut by 4 bases, the J end by 7 bases, with 29 bases between. Germline CDR1 and CDR2: DFQATT and SNEGSKA (reference sequence). The CDR3: CSATRTYTAGKLGNIQYF. In DNA, the CDR3 is TGCAGTGCTACCCGAACGTACACCGCAGGGAAGTTAGGGAACATTCAGTACTTC.

This clonotype was counted ten times or more. This chain links TRBV7-2 with TRBJ1-6; TRBD1 agrees at 10 bases. The CDR3 has 14 residues. J gave up 9 bases and V 5 bases, and 4 bases lay outside the gene matches. Looked up from germline, CDR1 is SGHTA and CDR2 is FQGNSA. The CDR3 sequence is CASSRGQGFSPLHF. The CDR3 DNA sequence: TGTGCCAGCAGCCGGGGACAGGGGTTTTCACCCCTCCACTTT.

The rearrangement uses TRBV19 and TRBJ2-3; D gene ambiguous. This CDR3 is 16 amino acids long. CDR1 is LNHDA, CDR2 SQIVND, per germline (reference sequence). Trimming stripped 4 bases from V and 1 base from J, with 15 bases between. CDR3 residues: CASSNNKGFGTDTQYF. The CDR3, as DNA: TGTGCCAGTAGTAATAATAAGGGATTCGGCACAGATACGCAGTATTTT.

The V and J genes are TRBV13 and TRBJ1-6; D ambiguous. The CDR3 extends over 19 amino acids. Trimming shortened V by 0 bases and J by 0 bases, and 15 bases separated the two germline ends. The germline CDR1 and CDR2 sequences are PRHDT and FYEKMQ (reference sequence). DNA of the CDR3: TGTGCCAGCAGCTTAGGCCTGAGGTTCGGGAGCTCCTATAATTCACCCCTCCACTTT. It yields the protein CASSLGLRFGSSYNSPLHF.

V is TRBV9 and J is TRBJ1-4; a possible D gene is TRBD1 (6 bases). Germline V lookup: CDR1 SGDLS, CDR2 YYNGEE. The CDR3 has 15 residues. V dropped 2 bases and J dropped 8 bases, with 16 bases sitting between them. The CDR3 spells CASSVTSGAREKLFF. The CDR3 bases are TGTGCCAGCAGCGTCACTTCAGGGGCGCGGGAAAAACTGTTTTTT.

The table lists this clonotype with a few counts. The chain has TRBV19 and TRBJ2-7; no reliable D call. Trimming pared 3 bases from V and 9 bases from J, leaving 15 bases between. Germline CDR1 is LNHDA and CDR2 is SQIVND (reference sequence). There are 13 residues in the CDR3. The CDR3 protein is CASSMAPVLPQYF. Here the CDR3 DNA reads TGTGCCAGTAGTATGGCCCCCGTGTTGCCGCAGTACTTC.

This clonotype was counted ten times or more. The chain uses TRBV24-1 and TRBJ2-5, with D tentatively TRBD1 (6 bases). The CDR3 loop spans 16 amino acids. The V and J ends lost 3 bases and 0 bases respectively, with 13 bases between them. Germline CDR1 and CDR2: KGHDR and SFDVKD. The CDR3 here is CATSDVRYRDQETQYF. Here the CDR3 DNA reads TGTGCCACCAGTGATGTCCGGTACAGGGACCAAGAGACCCAGTACTTC.

The sample holds many counts of this clonotype. The chain combines TRBV20-1 with TRBJ2-3; unclear D gene. Trimming stripped 3 bases from V and 6 bases from J, with 10 bases between. The CDR3 is 12 amino acids. Germline CDR1 DFQATT, CDR2 SNEGSKA (reference sequence). In nucleotides, the CDR3 is TGCAGTGCTAGGGAACCACCTGATACGCAGTATTTT. Encoded protein: CSAREPPDTQYF.

This clonotype showed up many times. The chain links TRBV6-6 to TRBJ1-1; 9 nucleotides match TRBD1. With 2 bases clipped from V and 4 bases from J, the junction kept 5 bases outside the gene matches. Germline CDR1 is MNHNY and CDR2 is SVGAGI (reference sequence). The CDR3 spans 15 residues. In DNA form, the CDR3 reads TGTGCCAGCAGTTACGGGACAGGGAGGATCACTGAAGCTTTCTTT. It yields the protein CASSYGTGRITEAFF.

V gene TRBV28 combines with J gene TRBJ2-1; TRBD2 matches at 16 bases. The CDR3 sequence is 16 residues long. J was trimmed by 10 bases and V by 4 bases; bases with no gene match: 7. Germline V lookup: CDR1 MDHEN, CDR2 SYDVKM. As DNA, the CDR3 is TGTGCCAGCAGTTCCCCCACGGGACTAGCGGGAGGGGAGCAGTTCTTC. As protein: CASSSPTGLAGGEQFF.